The 22 T cell receptor beta chains given below trace back to one sample, sequenced in a study of control samples from healthy donors and cancer patients. Profiled with immunoSEQ multiplex PCR; TCRdb holds only in-frame clones, not every one. The sample records approximately 120,000 clones, 90% being singletons. Specimen: blood. These receptors were collected from a human donor in good health. The donor label of this sample is uncertain.

The chain links TRBV28 to TRBJ2-3; the D call may be TRBD1 or TRBD2 (6 bases each). V lost 10 bases and J lost 2, with 22 bases in between. Germline CDR1 and CDR2: MDHEN and SYDVKM. The CDR3 is made up of 16 amino acids. CDR3 in DNA: TGTGCCACCCAGTATGTCAGGGGAGGCACCACAGATACGCAGTATTTT. The encoded protein is CATQYVRGGTTDTQYF.

The V gene is TRBV7-2, the J gene TRBJ1-2, with D perhaps TRBD1 (6 bases). The germline gives CDR1 SGHTA, CDR2 FQGNSA. The CDR3 extends over 17 amino acids. The V end was cut by 5 bases, the J end by 3 bases, with 22 bases between. CDR3 nucleotide sequence: TGTGCCAGCAGCCCACAGGACAGTCCAACCTTATACTATGGCTACACCTTC. Protein sequence: CASSPQDSPTLYYGYTF.

V usage is TRBV7-3 and J usage is TRBJ2-7; TRBD1 or TRBD2 may be the D gene (6 bases each). The germline gives CDR1 SGHTA, CDR2 FQGTGA. The V end lost 1 base, the J end lost 6 bases, and 19 bases lay between the germline ends. The CDR3 is made up of 16 amino acids. The CDR3 here is CASSLIGGSEVREQYF. The CDR3 DNA reads as TGTGCCAGCAGCTTAATCGGGGGCTCTGAGGTTCGCGAGCAGTACTTC.

The rearrangement uses TRBV19 and TRBJ1-1; weak D call: TRBD1 (6 bases). The CDR3 sequence is 14 residues long. CDR1 and CDR2 (germline): LNHDA, SQIVND (reference sequence). V gave up 6 bases and J gave up 2 bases, with 13 bases separating them. CDR3 sequence: CASRQAGVNTEAFF. The CDR3 nucleotides read TGTGCCAGTAGGCAGGCAGGGGTTAACACTGAAGCTTTCTTT.

V usage is TRBV28 and J usage is TRBJ2-2; no reliable D call. The CDR3 is 12 residues long. In germline, CDR1 is MDHEN, CDR2 SYDVKM. Deletions cut 1 base from V and 5 bases from J, with 2 bases between. The CDR3 loop is CASSLLTGELFF. Written as DNA, the CDR3 is TGTGCCAGCAGTTTATTGACCGGGGAGCTGTTTTTT. Supplemented by reference TRBV28 and TRBJ2-2, the full variable domain reads DVKVTQSSRYLVKRTGEKVFLECVQDMDHENMFWYRQDPGLGLRLIYFSYDVKMKEKGDIPEGYSVSREKKERFSLILESASTNQTSMYLCASSLLTGELFFGEGSRLTVL.

This rearrangement joins TRBV25-1 to TRBJ2-3, with a weak D call TRBD2 (5 bases). V was shortened by 8 bases and J by 5 bases, with 17 bases between the two germline ends. The CDR3 sequence is 14 residues long. Germline assignment: CDR1 MGHDK and CDR2 SYGVNS. The CDR3 DNA reads TGTGCCAGCGGGCACCGGGGTAACATAGATACGCAGTATTTT. Its translation is CASGHRGNIDTQYF.

A note on this clone: The junction does not match germline at one end; this may be a read error. V usage is TRBV19 and J usage is TRBJ1-2; 7 bases align to TRBD1. Germline V gene lookup returns CDR1 LNHDA and CDR2 SQIVND (reference sequence). The CDR3 consists of 14 residues. The DNA for the CDR3 is TGTGCCAGTAGTATAGATATGACAGGGAATGGCTACGCCTTC. This codes for CASSIDMTGNGYAF.

The rearrangement uses TRBV7-8 and TRBJ2-4, with D uncertain. The CDR3 totals 14 residues. Germline loops: CDR1 SGHVS, CDR2 FQNEAQ. Trimming removed 5 bases at V and 1 base at J, with 9 bases between. CDR3 loop: CASSRHGAKNIQYF. DNA of the CDR3: TGTGCCAGCAGCCGTCACGGTGCCAAAAACATTCAGTACTTC.

The V gene is TRBV7-3, the J gene TRBJ2-1; D might be TRBD1 (6 bases). The CDR3 loop spans 15 amino acids. Trimming cost V 3 bases and J 6 bases, with 15 bases left between them. Germline V gene lookup returns CDR1 SGHTA and CDR2 FQGTGA. CDR3: CASSFFRGPRNEQFF. The CDR3 DNA reads TGTGCCAGCAGCTTCTTCAGGGGCCCTCGCAATGAGCAGTTCTTC.

The chain links TRBV5-1 to TRBJ1-3; D is uncertain. The germline CDR1 and CDR2 sequences are SGHRS and YFSETQ. The CDR3 sequence is 14 residues long. V was clipped by 4 bases and J by 0 bases, with 8 bases between them. The CDR3 bases are TGCGCCAGCAGCCAGGCGGGCTCTGGAAACACCATATATTTT. This encodes CASSQAGSGNTIYF. The variable domain in full, with the rest retrieved from reference TRBV5-1 and TRBJ1-3, is KAGVTQTPRYLIKTRGQQVTLSCSPISGHRSVSWYQQTPGQGLQFLFEYFSETQRNKGNFPGRFSGRQFSNSRSEMNVSTLELGDSALYLCASSQAGSGNTIYFGEGSWLTVV.

The rearrangement uses TRBV19 and TRBJ1-2; D call uncertain. The CDR3 is 16 residues long. V lost 3 bases and J 0 bases, leaving 14 bases between the germline ends. Germline V lookup: CDR1 LNHDA, CDR2 SQIVND (reference sequence). CDR3 in amino acids: CASSMGGSAPNYGYTF. Here the CDR3 DNA reads TGTGCCAGTAGTATGGGTGGATCGGCTCCTAACTATGGCTACACCTTC. The full variable domain, its missing parts supplied by reference TRBV19 and TRBJ1-2, is DGGITQSPKYLFRKEGQNVTLSCEQNLNHDAMYWYRQDPGQGLRLIYYSQIVNDFQKGDIAEGYSVSREKKESFPLTVTSAQKNPTAFYLCASSMGGSAPNYGYTFGSGTRLTVV.

This chain links TRBV29-1 with TRBJ1-2, with D possibly TRBD1 on 5 matching bases. There are 15 residues in the CDR3. Per germline, CDR1 SQVTM and CDR2 ANQGSEA. Trimming stripped 6 bases from V and 2 bases from J, with 19 bases between. The chain's CDR3 is CSVLLMTDKNYGYTF. The CDR3 DNA reads TGCAGCGTCCTCTTAATGACAGATAAGAACTATGGCTACACCTTC.

This rearrangement joins TRBV2 to TRBJ1-2; tentative D call: TRBD1 (6 bases). Trimming took 6 bases from V and 6 from J, leaving 14 bases between them. This CDR3 has 13 amino acids. Germline loops: CDR1 SNHLY, CDR2 FYNNEI. DNA of the CDR3: TGTGCCAGCAGGGAATACGGGGGGCATGGCTACACCTTC. It specifies CASREYGGHGYTF.

The chain has TRBV12-5 and TRBJ2-1; 7 bases are shared with TRBD1. The junction had 5 bases not matched to a gene; V was cut back by 6 bases and J by 0 bases. Germline-derived CDR1 and CDR2 are LGHNT and FRNRAP. CDR3 length: 15 amino acids. The CDR3 is CASGVTGSSYNEQFF. In DNA, the CDR3 is TGTGCTAGTGGGGTGACAGGGTCCTCCTACAATGAGCAGTTCTTC.

The chain is built from TRBV20-1 and TRBJ2-7; D is tentatively TRBD1 or TRBD2 (7 bases each). This CDR3 has 11 residues. The ends were cut back, 5 bases at V and 5 bases at J, with 10 bases in the middle. Germline V gene sequence: CDR1 DFQATT, CDR2 SNEGSKA (reference sequence). CDR3 nucleotide sequence: TGCAGTGCTCCAGGGGGGGACGAGCAGTACTTC. It translates to CSAPGGDEQYF.

CDR3 amino acids: CASSLSIGQGNQPQHF. CDR3 DNA sequence: TGTGCCAGCAGCTTGTCGATTGGACAGGGAAATCAGCCCCAGCATTTT. The chain couples TRBV5-6 to TRBJ1-5, with 8 positions matching TRBD1. Germline values: CDR1 SGHDT, CDR2 YYEEEE. This CDR3 comprises 16 residues. V lost 1 base to trimming and J lost 4 bases; unmatched junction nucleotides: 7.

The gene calls are TRBV4-1 and TRBJ1-5; D perhaps matches TRBD1 (5 bases). The CDR3 covers 15 residues. V lost 0 bases, J lost 7 bases, and 13 bases lay in between. Germline-derived CDR1 and CDR2 are MGHRA and YSYEKL. The CDR3 sequence is CASSQDGVGVQPQHF. DNA of the CDR3: TGCGCCAGCAGCCAAGACGGCGTGGGGGTGCAGCCCCAGCATTTT.

The J gene is TRBJ2-7, the V gene TRBV29-1; 10 nucleotides agree with TRBD1. Germline V gives CDR1 SQVTM, CDR2 ANQGSEA. The CDR3 has 14 residues. V lost 3 bases to trimming and J lost 5 bases; unmatched junction nucleotides: 7. CDR3 DNA sequence: TGCAGCGTTGATGCCGGACAGGGGGTTCACGAGCAGTACTTC. Protein sequence: CSVDAGQGVHEQYF.

The rearrangement links TRBV3-1 (or the pseudogene TRBV3-2) to TRBJ1-2, with D possibly TRBD1 on 6 matching bases. CDR3 length equals 15 residues. Looked up from germline, CDR1 is LGHDT and CDR2 is YNNKEL (reference sequence). Trimming removed 2 bases at V and 8 bases at J, with 18 bases between. CDR3 region: CASSQTQSGARGYTF. The CDR3 region has the DNA TGTGCCAGCAGCCAAACCCAGTCGGGGGCTAGAGGCTACACCTTC.

The chain combines TRBV2 with TRBJ2-5; D not resolved. This CDR3 has 12 amino acids. Trimming cost V 6 bases and J 3 bases, with 8 bases left between them. CDR1 is SNHLY and CDR2 is FYNNEI in the germline V gene. This CDR3 reads CASRPVEETQYF. CDR3 bases: TGTGCCAGCAGGCCCGTGGAAGAGACCCAGTACTTC.

This clone has more than one count but fewer than ten. V is TRBV5-8 and J is TRBJ2-6; 8 bases are shared with TRBD2. The germline CDR1 and CDR2 sequences are SGHTS and YDEGEE. This CDR3 region has 16 residues. Unmatched junction bases numbered 6, after V lost 3 bases and J lost 4 bases. Written as DNA, the CDR3 is TGTGCCAGCAGCTCGGGGGGGCAAAGAGGGGCCAACGTCCTGACTTTC. This gives the protein CASSSGGQRGANVLTF.

The rearrangement joins TRBV6-5 to TRBJ1-6; perhaps TRBD1 as D (5 bases). There are 14 residues in the CDR3. Looked up from germline, CDR1 is MNHEY and CDR2 is SVGAGI. Trimming removed 10 bases at V and 7 bases at J, with 17 bases between. CDR3 sequence reads: CATAGGRLNSPLHF. As DNA, the CDR3 is TGTGCCACCGCCGGGGGACGGCTCAATTCACCCCTCCACTTT.